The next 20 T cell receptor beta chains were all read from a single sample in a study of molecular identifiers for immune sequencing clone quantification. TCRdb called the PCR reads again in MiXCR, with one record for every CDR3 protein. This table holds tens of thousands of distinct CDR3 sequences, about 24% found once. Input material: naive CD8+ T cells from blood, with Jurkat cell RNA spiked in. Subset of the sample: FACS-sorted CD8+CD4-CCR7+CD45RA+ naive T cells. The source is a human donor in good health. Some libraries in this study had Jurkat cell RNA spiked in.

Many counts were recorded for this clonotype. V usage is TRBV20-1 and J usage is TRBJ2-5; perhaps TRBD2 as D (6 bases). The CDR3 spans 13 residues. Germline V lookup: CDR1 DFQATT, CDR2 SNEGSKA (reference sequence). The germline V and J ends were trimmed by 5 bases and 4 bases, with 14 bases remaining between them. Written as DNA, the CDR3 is TGCAGTGCTCCAGACCCAGCGGGAGAGACCCAGTACTTC. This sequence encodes CSAPDPAGETQYF.

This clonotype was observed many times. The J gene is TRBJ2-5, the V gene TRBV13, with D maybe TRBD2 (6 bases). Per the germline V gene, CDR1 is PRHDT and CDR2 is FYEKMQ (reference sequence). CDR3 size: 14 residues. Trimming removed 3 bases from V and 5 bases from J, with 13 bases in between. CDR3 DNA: TGTGCCAGCAGCTTTAGACTAGGAGAGGAGACCCAGTACTTC. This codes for CASSFRLGEETQYF.

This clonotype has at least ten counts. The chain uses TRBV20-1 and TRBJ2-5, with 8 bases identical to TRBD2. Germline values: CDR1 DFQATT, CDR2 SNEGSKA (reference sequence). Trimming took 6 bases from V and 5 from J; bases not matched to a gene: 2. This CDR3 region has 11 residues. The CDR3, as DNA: TGCAGTGCCGGGGGGGTCGAGACCCAGTACTTC. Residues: CSAGGVETQYF.

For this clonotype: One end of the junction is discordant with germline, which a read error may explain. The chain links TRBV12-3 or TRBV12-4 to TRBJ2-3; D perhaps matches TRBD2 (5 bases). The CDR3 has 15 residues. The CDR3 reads CASSFGITGAATRYF. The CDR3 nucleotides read TGTGCCAGCAGTTTCGGGATAACCGGCGCGGCTACGCGGTATTTT.

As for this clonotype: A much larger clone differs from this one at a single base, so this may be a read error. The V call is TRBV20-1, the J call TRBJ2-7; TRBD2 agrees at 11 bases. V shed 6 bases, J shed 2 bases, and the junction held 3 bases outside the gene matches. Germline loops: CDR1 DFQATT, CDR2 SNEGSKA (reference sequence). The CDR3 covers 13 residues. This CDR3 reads CSAGTSGPYEQYF. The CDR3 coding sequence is TGCAGTGCCGGGACTAGCGGCCCCTACGAGCAGTACTTC.

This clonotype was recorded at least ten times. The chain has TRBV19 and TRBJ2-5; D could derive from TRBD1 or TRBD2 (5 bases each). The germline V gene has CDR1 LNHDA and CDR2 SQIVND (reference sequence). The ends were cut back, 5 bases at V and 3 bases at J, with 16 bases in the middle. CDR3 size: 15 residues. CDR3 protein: CASSASGTEKETQYF. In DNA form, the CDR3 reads TGTGCCAGTAGTGCATCCGGGACGGAAAAAGAGACCCAGTACTTC.

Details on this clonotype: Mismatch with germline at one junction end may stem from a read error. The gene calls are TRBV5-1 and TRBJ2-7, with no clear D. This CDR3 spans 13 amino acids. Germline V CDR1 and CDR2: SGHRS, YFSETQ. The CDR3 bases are TGCGCCCGCAACTTTAAGACAACCTACGCGCAGTACTTC. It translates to CARNFKTTYAQYF.

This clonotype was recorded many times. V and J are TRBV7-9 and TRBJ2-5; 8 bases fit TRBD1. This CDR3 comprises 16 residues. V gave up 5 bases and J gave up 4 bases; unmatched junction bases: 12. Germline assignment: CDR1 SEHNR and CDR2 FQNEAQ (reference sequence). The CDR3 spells CASSRVDRAPGETQYF. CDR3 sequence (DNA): TGTGCCAGCAGCAGAGTGGACAGGGCCCCGGGAGAGACCCAGTACTTC.

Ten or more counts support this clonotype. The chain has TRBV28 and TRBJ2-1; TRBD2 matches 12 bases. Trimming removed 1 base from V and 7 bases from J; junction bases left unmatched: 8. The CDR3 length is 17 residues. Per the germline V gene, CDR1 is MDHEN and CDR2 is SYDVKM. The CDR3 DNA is TGTGCCAGCAGTTTATTCGCCCTAGCGGGAGGGGGGAATGAGCAGTTCTTC. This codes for CASSLFALAGGGNEQFF.

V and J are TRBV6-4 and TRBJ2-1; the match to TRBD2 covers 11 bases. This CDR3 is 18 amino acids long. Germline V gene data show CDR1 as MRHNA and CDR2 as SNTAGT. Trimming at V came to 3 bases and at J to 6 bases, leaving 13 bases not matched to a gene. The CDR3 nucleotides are TGTGCCAGCAGTGAGCGGCCTCTTAGCGGGAGGGCGGTCAATGAGCAGTTCTTC. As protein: CASSERPLSGRAVNEQFF.

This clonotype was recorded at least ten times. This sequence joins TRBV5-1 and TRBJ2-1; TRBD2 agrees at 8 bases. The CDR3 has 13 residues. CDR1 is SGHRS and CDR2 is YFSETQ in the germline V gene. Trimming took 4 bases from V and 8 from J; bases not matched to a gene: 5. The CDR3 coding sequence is TGCGCCAGCAGCCTTAGCGGGGCCTATGAGCAGTTCTTC. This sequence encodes CASSLSGAYEQFF.

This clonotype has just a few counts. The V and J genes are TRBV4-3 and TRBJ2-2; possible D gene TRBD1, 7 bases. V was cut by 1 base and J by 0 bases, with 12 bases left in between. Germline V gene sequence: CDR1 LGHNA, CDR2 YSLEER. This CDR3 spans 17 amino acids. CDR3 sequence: CASSQAVRGANTGELFF. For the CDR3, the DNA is TGCGCCAGCAGCCAAGCGGTCAGGGGGGCGAACACCGGGGAGCTGTTTTTT.

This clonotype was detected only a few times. The CDR3 DNA follows: TGCAGTGCTAGGGCTCAGATAACCTACGAGCAGTACTTC. Amino acids: CSARAQITYEQYF. The rearrangement links TRBV20-1 to TRBJ2-7; no clear D. Germline values: CDR1 DFQATT, CDR2 SNEGSKA (reference sequence). This CDR3 is 13 amino acids long. The ends were cut back, 3 bases at V and 2 bases at J, with 11 bases in the middle.

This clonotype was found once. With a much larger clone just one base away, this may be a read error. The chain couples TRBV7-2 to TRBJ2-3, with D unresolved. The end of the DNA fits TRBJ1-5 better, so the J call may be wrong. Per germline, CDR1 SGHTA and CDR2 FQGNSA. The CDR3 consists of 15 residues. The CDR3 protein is CASSLGGFEADTQHF. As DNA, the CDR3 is TGTGCCAGCAGCTTAGGGGGTTTTGAGGCAGATACGCAGCATTTT.

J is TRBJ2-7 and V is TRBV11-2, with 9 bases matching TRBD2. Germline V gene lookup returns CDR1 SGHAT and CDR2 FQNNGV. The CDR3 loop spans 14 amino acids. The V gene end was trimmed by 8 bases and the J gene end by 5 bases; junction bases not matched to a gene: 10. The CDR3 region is CASSLAGVAHEQYF. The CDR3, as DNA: TGTGCCAGCTCTTTAGCGGGAGTTGCCCACGAGCAGTACTTC.

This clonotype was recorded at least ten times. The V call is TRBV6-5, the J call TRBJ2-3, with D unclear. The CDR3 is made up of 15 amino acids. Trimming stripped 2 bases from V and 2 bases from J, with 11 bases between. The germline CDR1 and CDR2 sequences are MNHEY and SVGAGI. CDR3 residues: CASSYRTDNTDTQYF. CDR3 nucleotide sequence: TGTGCCAGCAGTTACCGGACCGATAACACAGATACGCAGTATTTT.

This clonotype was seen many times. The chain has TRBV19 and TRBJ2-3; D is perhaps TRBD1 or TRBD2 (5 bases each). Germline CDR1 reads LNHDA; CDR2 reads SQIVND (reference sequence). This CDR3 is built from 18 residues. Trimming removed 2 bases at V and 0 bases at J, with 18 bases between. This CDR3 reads CASSIPHYGGISTDTQYF. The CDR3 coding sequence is TGTGCCAGTAGTATACCCCACTATGGGGGAATCAGCACAGATACGCAGTATTTT.

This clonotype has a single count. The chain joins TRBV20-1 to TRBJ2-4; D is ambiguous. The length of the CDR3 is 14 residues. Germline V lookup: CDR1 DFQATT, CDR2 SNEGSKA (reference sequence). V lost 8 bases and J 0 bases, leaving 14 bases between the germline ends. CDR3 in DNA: TGCAGTACTACCAGCGCTTCAGCCAAAAACATTCAGTACTTC. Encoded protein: CSTTSASAKNIQYF.

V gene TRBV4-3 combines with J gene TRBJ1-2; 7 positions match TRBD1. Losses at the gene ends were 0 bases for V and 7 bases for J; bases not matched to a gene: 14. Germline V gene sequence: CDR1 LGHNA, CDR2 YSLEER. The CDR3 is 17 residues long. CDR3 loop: CASSQDRAHDRVSGYTF. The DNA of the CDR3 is TGCGCCAGCAGCCAAGATAGGGCCCACGACAGGGTTAGTGGCTACACCTTC.

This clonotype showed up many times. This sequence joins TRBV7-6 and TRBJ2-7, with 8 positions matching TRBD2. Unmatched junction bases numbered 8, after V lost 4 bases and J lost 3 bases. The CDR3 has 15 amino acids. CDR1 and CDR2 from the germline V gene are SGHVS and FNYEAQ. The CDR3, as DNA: TGTGCCAGCAGCTATGGACTAGCTTCGGTCTACGAGCAGTACTTC. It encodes CASSYGLASVYEQYF.